One sample yielded the 32 T cell receptor beta chains listed below, sequenced in a study of cytomegalovirus exposure and HLA in healthy donors (dated by TCRdb to between 2016 and 2019). The library was obtained by the immunoSEQ multiplex PCR assay. TCRdb mirrors the immuneACCESS table, restricted to in-frame sequences. Some clones are absent from its copies; in checked studies, under half trace to an unresolved V gene, and the reason for the others is unknown. This sample lists 220,000 or so clones; around nine tenths were detected once. About 2% of the sample goes to the ten largest clones. The sequenced material came from PBMCs. All receptors come from a woman aged 18 to 35 in good health and CMV-seropositive.

The genes are TRBV7-9 and TRBJ1-1; tentatively, D is TRBD1 (6 bases). Germline V CDR1 and CDR2: SEHNR, FQNEAQ (reference sequence). CDR3 length: 14 amino acids. Trimming stripped 4 bases from V and 6 bases from J, with 15 bases between. DNA for the CDR3: TGTGCCAGCAGCTCGGACAGCCTGGTCGCTGAAGCTTTCTTT. Its translation: CASSSDSLVAEAFF. Looking up the rest from reference TRBV7-9 and TRBJ1-1 gives the full variable domain: DTGVSQNPRHKITKRGQNVTFRCDPISEHNRLYWYRQTLGQGPEFLTYFQNEAQLEKSRLLSDRFSAERPKGSFSTLEIQRTEQGDSAMYLCASSSDSLVAEAFFGQGTRLTVV.

The chain has TRBV10-1 and TRBJ2-1, with a weak D call TRBD1 (5 bases). V gave up 3 bases and J gave up 10 bases, with 13 bases separating them. The CDR3 is made up of 13 amino acids. The V gene's germline CDR1 is WNHNN and CDR2 SYGVQD (reference sequence). The CDR3 region is CASSDLQSGEQFF. The CDR3 DNA reads as TGCGCCAGCAGTGACCTACAGTCAGGGGAGCAGTTCTTC.

The chain carries TRBV25-1 and TRBJ2-2; a possible D gene is TRBD2 (5 bases). V gave up 5 bases and J gave up 6 bases, with 22 bases separating them. Germline CDR1 is MGHDK and CDR2 is SYGVNS. The CDR3 has 17 amino acids. The CDR3 DNA reads as TGTGCCAGCAGTCACGCGCCGGGTCTAGGACTCCCCGGGGAGCTGTTTTTT. Translating it yields CASSHAPGLGLPGELFF. The full variable domain, completed using reference TRBV25-1 and TRBJ2-2, is EADIYQTPRYLVIGTGKKITLECSQTMGHDKMYWYQQDPGMELHLIHYSYGVNSTEKGDLSSESTVSRIRTEHFPLTLESARPSHTSQYLCASSHAPGLGLPGELFFGEGSRLTVL.

The gene calls are TRBV4-1 and TRBJ2-3; 8 bases are shared with TRBD2. The V gene end was trimmed by 2 bases and the J gene end by 6 bases; junction bases not matched to a gene: 10. The CDR3 is 16 residues long. The germline V gene encodes CDR1 MGHRA and CDR2 YSYEKL. CDR3 coding DNA: TGCGCCAGCAGCCAACGGAAACGGGAGGGTGGGGATACGCAGTATTTT. Protein sequence: CASSQRKREGGDTQYF.

The chain joins TRBV19 to TRBJ2-7; 7 positions agree with TRBD1. The V gene's germline CDR1 is LNHDA and CDR2 SQIVND (reference sequence). V lost 3 bases, J lost 0 bases, and 11 bases stayed unmatched. CDR3 size: 17 residues. This CDR3 is CASSIMDRPTSSYEQYF. The CDR3, as DNA: TGTGCCAGTAGTATTATGGACAGGCCTACCTCCTCCTACGAGCAGTACTTC. Combining the CDR3 with reference TRBV19 and TRBJ2-7 gives the whole variable domain DGGITQSPKYLFRKEGQNVTLSCEQNLNHDAMYWYRQDPGQGLRLIYYSQIVNDFQKGDIAEGYSVSREKKESFPLTVTSAQKNPTAFYLCASSIMDRPTSSYEQYFGPGTRLTVT.

The chain links TRBV19 to TRBJ1-1; 7 bases line up with TRBD1. The CDR3 is 14 residues long. V lost 7 bases, J lost 4 bases, and 9 bases stayed unmatched. CDR1 is LNHDA and CDR2 is SQIVND in the germline V gene (reference sequence). Here the CDR3 DNA reads TGTGCCAGTATTTATAGGGGGCCGGGCACTGAAGCTTTCTTT. Encoded protein: CASIYRGPGTEAFF.

This chain joins TRBV4-1 and TRBJ2-5; TRBD2 matches 8 bases. The CDR3 contains 14 residues. Trimming cost V 2 bases and J 4 bases; bases outside gene matches: 3. Germline V lookup: CDR1 MGHRA, CDR2 YSYEKL. CDR3 coding DNA: TGCGCCAGCAGCCAATTTAGCGGGACAGAGACCCAGTACTTC. Translation: CASSQFSGTETQYF.

The rearrangement joins TRBV6-5 to TRBJ1-3; possibly TRBD1 for D (5 bases). CDR3 length equals 15 residues. Trimming cost V 6 bases and J 1 base, with 13 bases left between them. Germline CDR1 and CDR2: MNHEY and SVGAGI. The CDR3 coding sequence is TGTGCCAGCAGATCGCTAGGGGATTCTGGAAACACCATATATTTT. Its translation: CASRSLGDSGNTIYF.

The chain joins TRBV15 to TRBJ2-1, with 12 positions matching TRBD2. Looked up from germline, CDR1 is LNHNV and CDR2 is YYDKDF (reference sequence). The CDR3 consists of 16 residues. Unmatched junction bases numbered 0, after V lost 3 bases and J lost 0 bases. The DNA of the CDR3 is TGTGCCACCAGCAGGACTAGCGGGAGCTCCTACAATGAGCAGTTCTTC. Encoded protein: CATSRTSGSSYNEQFF.

Comment on this clone: The identical CDR3 is also encoded by other nucleotide sequences in the sample. The chain carries TRBV18 and TRBJ2-5; the D is unclear. The CDR3 loop spans 13 amino acids. The V gene lost 3 bases and the J gene lost 5 bases, with 10 bases spanning the gap. Looked up from germline, CDR1 is KGHSH and CDR2 is LQKENI. The CDR3 sequence: CASSPRGGETQYF. In nucleotides, the CDR3 is TGTGCCAGCTCACCTCGCGGTGGGGAGACCCAGTACTTC.

This chain joins TRBV21-1 and TRBJ2-7; TRBD2, the table's D call, lacks a check against the DNA. TRBV21-1 is flagged as a pseudogene. The CDR3 runs 17 residues. DNA of the CDR3: TGTGCCAGCAGCAAATTGTGTGACGGGAGGGCCCACTACGAGCAGTACTTC. The encoded protein is CASSKLCDGRAHYEQYF.

Worth noting for this clone: Relative to the germline gene, one junction end is altered; a read error may explain this. This chain connects TRBV27 to TRBJ1-3; D unclear. The CDR3 is made up of 12 amino acids. Germline values: CDR1 MNHEY, CDR2 SMNVEV (reference sequence). CDR3 in amino acids: CASRSSRNTIYF. CDR3 in DNA: TGTGCCAGCAGGTCCTCTAGAAACACCATATATTTT.

The chain uses TRBV7-9 and TRBJ1-2; no firm D call. Deletions cut 5 bases from V and 8 bases from J, with 12 bases between. The CDR3 is 12 amino acids. Germline values: CDR1 SEHNR, CDR2 FQNEAQ (reference sequence). For the CDR3, the DNA is TGTGCCAGCAGCCCCCCTTGGGAGGGCTACACCTTC. It yields the protein CASSPPWEGYTF.

DNA of the CDR3: TGTGCCAGCAGCTTTCGGGTGTCTGGAAACACCATATATTTT. Translating it yields CASSFRVSGNTIYF. The chain links TRBV7-9 to TRBJ1-3, with D hard to call. CDR1 is SEHNR and CDR2 is FQNEAQ in the germline V gene (reference sequence). V lost 3 bases to trimming and J lost 1 base, with 7 bases between them. CDR3 length equals 14 residues.

Turning to this clone: A read error may account for a junction end that differs from germline. The V and J genes are TRBV16 and TRBJ2-2; no clear D gene. CDR1 KGHSY and CDR2 FQNENV come from the germline V gene. The CDR3 has 14 residues. Here the CDR3 DNA reads TGTGCCAGCAGCCAATCAGAGAACGCCGGGGAGCTGTTTTTT. The encoded protein is CASSQSENAGELFF.

This chain uses TRBV30 with TRBJ2-1; 12 nucleotides match TRBD2. In germline, CDR1 is GTSNPN, CDR2 SVGIG (reference sequence). The length of the CDR3 is 16 residues. With V trimmed by 3 bases and J by 0 bases, 3 bases remained unmatched. The CDR3 sequence is CAWRLAGGLSYNEQFF. For the CDR3, the DNA is TGTGCCTGGAGACTAGCGGGAGGACTCTCCTACAATGAGCAGTTCTTC.

The genes are TRBV29-1 and TRBJ2-5, with 8 nucleotides matching TRBD2. Trimming took 7 bases from V and 4 from J; bases not matched to a gene: 8. Germline V gene sequence: CDR1 SQVTM, CDR2 ANQGSEA. This CDR3 is 13 amino acids long. For the CDR3, the DNA is TGCAGCGCCAAGGGACTAGTGAGAGAGACCCAGTACTTC. Amino acid sequence: CSAKGLVRETQYF.

This clone showed up just once. The V call is TRBV30, the J call TRBJ2-1; 10 bases align to TRBD2. Germline assignment: CDR1 GTSNPN and CDR2 SVGIG (reference sequence). This CDR3 has 13 amino acids. V dropped 7 bases and J dropped 5; count of bases not matched to a gene: 5. This CDR3 is CAFRTSGNNEQFF. CDR3 sequence (DNA): TGTGCCTTCCGGACTAGCGGTAACAATGAGCAGTTCTTC.

DNA of the CDR3: TGTGCCAGCAGCTCGTACTACGAGCAGTTCTTC. Amino acids: CASSSYYEQFF. The gene calls are TRBV7-9 and TRBJ2-1; D gene uncertain. The CDR3 contains 11 residues. Germline V lookup: CDR1 SEHNR, CDR2 FQNEAQ (reference sequence). V was shortened by 4 bases and J by 10 bases, with 8 bases between the two germline ends.

The genes are TRBV13 and TRBJ2-7; 9 nucleotides align to TRBD1. V was clipped by 5 bases and J by 2 bases; unmatched bases: 4. This CDR3 is built from 14 residues. The germline CDR1 and CDR2 sequences are PRHDT and FYEKMQ (reference sequence). CDR3 in amino acids: CASSNRDRAYEQYF. The DNA of the CDR3 is TGTGCCAGCAGCAACCGGGACAGGGCCTACGAGCAGTACTTC.

V and J are TRBV9 and TRBJ1-1; the D gene is possibly TRBD1 (5 bases). Germline assignment: CDR1 SGDLS and CDR2 YYNGEE. Trimming took off 0 bases at V and 1 base at J, with 19 bases between the two ends. The CDR3 totals 18 residues. Here the CDR3 reads CASSVGMGGTTRNTEAFF. The CDR3 region has the DNA TGTGCCAGCAGCGTAGGGATGGGCGGGACGACGCGGAACACTGAAGCTTTCTTT.

This chain joins TRBV10-3 and TRBJ1-3; TRBD1 agrees at 7 bases. V shed 0 bases and J 2 bases; nucleotides not matched to a gene: 4. The CDR3 has 16 amino acids. Germline CDR1 and CDR2: ENHRY and SYGVKD. The CDR3 loop reads CAISESPTGAGNTIYF. DNA for the CDR3: TGTGCCATCAGTGAGTCGCCCACAGGGGCTGGAAACACCATATATTTT.

The table lists this clone with a count of one. J is TRBJ2-2 and V is TRBV2; D ambiguous. The V end was cut by 10 bases, the J end by 1 base, with 10 bases between. The CDR3 length is 13 residues. Germline V gene data show CDR1 as SNHLY and CDR2 as FYNNEI. This CDR3 reads CAKFELNTGELFF. CDR3 sequence (DNA): TGTGCCAAGTTTGAACTGAACACCGGGGAGCTGTTTTTT.

The V gene is TRBV6-5, the J gene TRBJ2-7; D remains unclear. The CDR3 spans 13 residues. Per germline, CDR1 MNHEY and CDR2 SVGAGI. Trimming left V 5 bases short and J 6 bases short, with 14 bases between. Here the CDR3 DNA reads TGTGCCAGCAGTATGGCCACACCTGCCGAGCAGTACTTC. This sequence encodes CASSMATPAEQYF.

V usage is TRBV7-8 and J usage is TRBJ1-1, with a weak D call TRBD1 (5 bases). This CDR3 has 16 amino acids. CDR1 and CDR2 (germline): SGHVS, FQNEAQ. The V end was cut by 3 bases, the J end by 5 bases, with 19 bases between. CDR3 sequence reads: CASSLSGRGFGTEAFF. In DNA, the CDR3 is TGTGCCAGCAGCTTGTCCGGGAGGGGATTTGGGACTGAAGCTTTCTTT.

The rearrangement links TRBV4-2 to TRBJ1-1, with a tentative D call TRBD1 (5 bases). Germline V gene data show CDR1 as LGHNA and CDR2 as YNFKEQ. This CDR3 region has 14 residues. Trimming took off 3 bases at V and 4 bases at J, with 12 bases between the two ends. CDR3 sequence (DNA): TGTGCCAGCAGCCAGGAAACAGGATCCACTGAAGCTTTCTTT. This gives the protein CASSQETGSTEAFF.

CDR3 region: CASSQTKRPQETQYF. CDR3 DNA: TGCGCCAGCAGCCAGACAAAGCGGCCCCAAGAGACCCAGTACTTC. J is TRBJ2-5 and V is TRBV4-1; the D gene is possibly TRBD2 (5 bases). CDR1 and CDR2 from the germline V gene are MGHRA and YSYEKL. With 3 bases removed from V and 1 base from J, the gap between germline ends came to 12 bases. CDR3 length: 15 residues.

This sequence joins TRBV27 and TRBJ2-7; D remains ambiguous. Trimming shortened V by 4 bases and J by 0 bases, and 16 bases separated the two germline ends. Germline V lookup: CDR1 MNHEY, CDR2 SMNVEV (reference sequence). The CDR3 extends over 16 amino acids. CDR3 coding DNA: TGTGCCAGCAGTTCAGGCCTTTCGTTGGGCTCCTACGAGCAGTACTTC. As protein: CASSSGLSLGSYEQYF.

The chain carries TRBV27 and TRBJ2-5, with TRBD1 matching over 10 bases. CDR1 is MNHEY and CDR2 is SMNVEV in the germline V gene (reference sequence). V was clipped by 3 bases and J by 5 bases; unmatched bases: 18. The CDR3 contains 19 residues. CDR3: CASSFRQGAGGRVRETQYF. The CDR3, as DNA: TGTGCCAGCAGTTTCAGACAGGGGGCGGGCGGCCGGGTGAGGGAGACCCAGTACTTC.

The rearrangement joins TRBV27 to TRBJ2-4; 7 bases line up with TRBD1. Germline CDR1 is MNHEY and CDR2 is SMNVEV (reference sequence). This CDR3 has 15 amino acids. V lost 1 base to trimming and J lost 5 bases; unmatched junction nucleotides: 5. CDR3 protein: CASSLLGQGENIQYF. CDR3 bases: TGTGCCAGCAGTTTATTGGGGCAGGGGGAAAACATTCAGTACTTC.

This clone was seen a few times. The chain is built from TRBV28 and TRBJ1-1, with D possibly being TRBD1 (6 bases). The CDR3 runs to 14 residues. The germline V gene encodes CDR1 MDHEN and CDR2 SYDVKM. The V and J ends lost 5 bases and 7 bases respectively, with 17 bases between them. CDR3 sequence (DNA): TGTGCCAGCAGTCGCATCCGGGACACCGTTGAAGCTTTCTTT. Amino acids: CASSRIRDTVEAFF.

As to this clone: Distinct nucleotide sequences in the sample also encode this CDR3. V gene TRBV27 combines with J gene TRBJ1-5; no definite D call. The germline CDR1 and CDR2 sequences are MNHEY and SMNVEV (reference sequence). The CDR3 loop spans 13 amino acids. The ends were cut back, 0 bases at V and 2 bases at J, with 2 bases in the middle. The CDR3 DNA sequence: TGTGCCAGCAGTTTATCCGGCAATCAGCCCCAGCATTTT. This codes for CASSLSGNQPQHF.